The 17 T cell receptor beta chains reported below all come from one sample, sequenced in a study of blood T cell repertoires in COVID-19. TCRdb keeps only in-frame clones here, not all; method: immunoSEQ multiplex PCR. The table has around 240,000 clones, approximately 80% seen once. What was sequenced was peripheral blood. The receptors originated from a woman aged 50 to 65 with acute or convalescent COVID-19.

The rearrangement links TRBV10-3 to TRBJ2-7, with TRBD2 matching 10 bases. V gave up 11 bases and J gave up 6 bases; unmatched junction bases: 13. The CDR3 spans 14 residues. Germline V gives CDR1 ENHRY, CDR2 SYGVKD. The CDR3 reads CAATGLAGDREQYF. In DNA, the CDR3 is TGTGCCGCCACAGGGCTAGCGGGGGACCGCGAGCAGTACTTC.

The chain joins TRBV6-6 to TRBJ2-5; 7 bases line up with TRBD2. The CDR3 covers 15 residues. Germline-derived CDR1 and CDR2 are MNHNY and SVGAGI (reference sequence). V lost 7 bases and J lost 5; bases outside the gene matches: 13. CDR3 nucleotides: TGTGCCAGCACCCCCCGGGGGGAGCAAGGGGAGACCCAGTACTTC. Amino acid sequence: CASTPRGEQGETQYF.

The genes are TRBV7-3 and TRBJ1-5; 7 bases align to TRBD1. There are 17 residues in the CDR3. With V trimmed by 7 bases and J by 3 bases, 15 bases remained unmatched. Looked up from germline, CDR1 is SGHTA and CDR2 is FQGTGA. The CDR3 reads CASINPQEDRDNQPQHF. CDR3 sequence (DNA): TGTGCCAGCATCAACCCCCAAGAAGACAGGGACAATCAGCCCCAGCATTTT.

V is TRBV6-4 and J is TRBJ2-2; D call uncertain. Germline loops: CDR1 MRHNA, CDR2 SNTAGT. The CDR3 totals 16 residues. V lost 3 bases and J 3 bases, leaving 14 bases between the germline ends. Here the CDR3 reads CASSEMTLDDTGELFF. CDR3 bases: TGTGCCAGCAGTGAGATGACTCTGGATGACACCGGGGAGCTGTTTTTT.

The chain recombines TRBV19 with TRBJ2-1; 7 bases agree with TRBD2. The CDR3 covers 18 residues. V shed 1 base and J 9 bases; nucleotides not matched to a gene: 18. Germline-derived CDR1 and CDR2 are LNHDA and SQIVND (reference sequence). CDR3: CASSIGRGARLARFEQFF. CDR3 nucleotides: TGTGCCAGTAGTATAGGAAGGGGAGCCCGACTAGCTCGGTTTGAGCAGTTCTTC.

This chain connects TRBV7-2 to TRBJ2-3; perhaps TRBD2 as D (7 bases). V was cut by 5 bases and J by 8 bases, with 17 bases left in between. Germline V lookup: CDR1 SGHTA, CDR2 FQGNSA. CDR3 size: 14 residues. CDR3 loop: CASSPSAGAGTQYF. CDR3 nucleotides: TGTGCCAGCAGCCCGTCCGCGGGGGCAGGTACGCAGTATTTT.

The chain couples TRBV28 to TRBJ1-2; 11 nucleotides match TRBD1. The junction had 6 bases not matched to a gene; V was cut back by 2 bases and J by 7 bases. This CDR3 spans 15 amino acids. Per germline, CDR1 MDHEN and CDR2 SYDVKM. CDR3 region: CASSLGDRGGSGYTF. The CDR3 region has the DNA TGTGCCAGCAGTTTAGGGGACAGGGGGGGCTCTGGCTACACCTTC.

This clone was observed a few times. The rearrangement uses TRBV5-4 and TRBJ2-4, with 9 nucleotides matching TRBD1. The V gene's germline CDR1 is SGHNT and CDR2 YYREEE (reference sequence). With 4 bases clipped from V and 5 bases from J, the junction kept 4 bases outside the gene matches. This CDR3 spans 14 amino acids. The CDR3 nucleotides are TGTGCCAGCAGCCTGGGACAGGGTGAAAACATTCAGTACTTC. It codes for CASSLGQGENIQYF. Full variable domain (outside the CDR3, taken from reference TRBV5-4 and TRBJ2-4): ETGVTQSPTHLIKTRGQQVTLRCSSQSGHNTVSWYQQALGQGPQFIFQYYREEENGRGNFPPRFSGLQFPNYSSELNVNALELDDSALYLCASSLGQGENIQYFGAGTRLSVL.

This chain uses TRBV2 with TRBJ1-1; D unclear. CDR1 is SNHLY and CDR2 is FYNNEI in the germline V gene. This CDR3 is built from 13 residues. Trimming removed 4 bases from V and 0 bases from J, with 6 bases in between. The CDR3: CASSGTLNTEAFF. Here the CDR3 DNA reads TGTGCCAGCAGTGGGACTTTGAACACTGAAGCTTTCTTT.

This sequence joins TRBV7-2 and TRBJ2-3; D not certain. Trimming took 2 bases from V and 4 from J, leaving 16 bases between them. Germline V gene data show CDR1 as SGHTA and CDR2 as FQGNSA. CDR3 length equals 16 residues. Here the CDR3 DNA reads TGTGCCAGCAGCTTAACCGGTCAGAGGTTCGCAGATACGCAGTATTTT. Translation gives CASSLTGQRFADTQYF.

J is TRBJ2-7 and V is TRBV2; D unclear. The CDR3 runs 12 residues. Trimming cost V 7 bases and J 3 bases, with 10 bases left between them. Looked up from germline, CDR1 is SNHLY and CDR2 is FYNNEI. The CDR3 nucleotides are TGTGCCAGCACAGAACAGATCTACGAGCAGTACTTC. Translating gives CASTEQIYEQYF.

V gene TRBV2 combines with J gene TRBJ2-7, with D perhaps matching TRBD2 (6 bases). CDR3 length equals 13 residues. Between the trimmed V and J ends, which lost 5 bases and 4 bases, there was a span of 12 bases. The germline V gene encodes CDR1 SNHLY and CDR2 FYNNEI. CDR3 nucleotide sequence: TGTGCCAGCAGTCCGCCGGGGAGGTACGAGCAGTACTTC. The encoded protein is CASSPPGRYEQYF.

V and J are TRBV2 and TRBJ2-6; perhaps TRBD1 as D (6 bases). Trimming cost V 4 bases and J 0 bases, with 13 bases left between them. CDR3 length: 17 amino acids. In germline, CDR1 is SNHLY, CDR2 FYNNEI. As DNA, the CDR3 is TGTGCCAGCAGTGGGACAGCGCTCCACTCTGGGGCCAACGTCCTGACTTTC. Protein: CASSGTALHSGANVLTF.

This clone appeared a few times. The chain carries TRBV21-1 and TRBJ2-2; the D call of TRBD1 is as the table states it, not checked on the DNA. TRBV21-1 constitutes a pseudogene. The CDR3 consists of 13 residues. DNA for the CDR3: TGTGCCAGCGGGCAGGCGAACACCGGGGAGCTGTTTTTT. Its translation: CASGQANTGELFF.

This clone was counted once. The V gene is TRBV12-1, the J gene TRBJ1-1. TRBV12-1 corresponds to a pseudogene. There are 14 residues in the CDR3. CDR3 DNA sequence: TGTGCCAGCAGCTCCCTTATGGGGGGGCCTGAAGCTTTCTTT. Translating it yields CASSSLMGGPEAFF.

This chain uses TRBV3-1 (or the pseudogene TRBV3-2) with TRBJ2-5, with 7 positions matching TRBD1. CDR3 length: 16 residues. V lost 0 bases to trimming and J lost 3 bases; unmatched junction nucleotides: 7. Germline loops: CDR1 LGHDT, CDR2 YNNKEL (reference sequence). This CDR3 reads CASSQDWLTGKETQYF. The CDR3 nucleotides read TGTGCCAGCAGCCAAGATTGGCTGACAGGGAAAGAGACCCAGTACTTC.

The chain is built from TRBV4-2 and TRBJ2-2; TRBD2 matches 9 bases. The CDR3 length is 17 residues. CDR1 and CDR2 from the germline V gene are LGHNA and YNFKEQ. Trimming took 0 bases from V and 5 from J; bases not matched to a gene: 7. The CDR3 bases are TGTGCCAGCAGCCAAGATAGCGGGGGAATAGAAACCGGGGAGCTGTTTTTT. Translated, it gives CASSQDSGGIETGELFF.